This is a list of T cell receptor beta chains from one sample in a study of blood T cells in healthy people across ages. TCRdb reprocessed the 5' RACE reads via MiXCR and lists one record per CDR3 protein. The data show some 1.5 million distinct CDR3 sequences, under 30% seen once. Sequences were obtained from blood. These receptors were collected from a woman under 40 in good health. Each CDR3 is given with its conserved first and last residue.

v_gene: TRBV20-1
CDR3aa: CSAYRGATDTQYF

v_gene: TRBV7-2
CDR3aa: CASKPSWDTQYF

v_gene: TRBV20-1
CDR3aa: CSARDRDGEQFF

v_gene: TRBV6-5
CDR3aa: CASGTVDTYEQYF

v_gene: TRBV12-5
CDR3aa: CASVGVSGANVLTF

v_gene: TRBV13
CDR3aa: CASSPRQHPYEQYF

v_gene: TRBV4-1
CDR3aa: CASSQDSAGPVRGLFF

v_gene: TRBV24-1
CDR3aa: CATSKGLGANEQFF

v_gene: TRBV3-1
CDR3aa: CASSQVGYTEAFF

v_gene: TRBV12-3/TRBV12-4
CDR3aa: CASSFIGGSLAYYGYTF

v_gene: TRBV19
CDR3aa: CASSPGQWGYQETQYF

v_gene: TRBV5-1
CDR3aa: CASSLRIGDEQFF

v_gene: TRBV7-3
CDR3aa: CGSGTHRDSSYNEQFF

v_gene: TRBV29-1
CDR3aa: CSAMGAAEAFF